This TCR beta chain appears in the sequencing data of a study of response to subunit inactivated influenza vaccine. Notes on the study in general: Each seasonal flu vaccination may recruit only limited new T cells, authors suggested.

TCRdb called the RT-PCR reads again in MiXCR, with one record for every CDR3 protein. In the table there are about 650,000 distinct CDR3 sequences, 11% to 15% of which are singletons. Worth noting for this clonotype: Its target is unknown.

The length of the CDR3 is 15 residues. Germline CDR1 is LNHNV and CDR2 is YYDKDF (reference sequence). Trimming removed 6 bases from V and 2 bases from J; junction bases left unmatched: 7. Sequences were derived from PBMCs from blood, sampled 14 days before vaccination. This sequence was found in a man between 50 and 59 years old who received an inactivated influenza vaccine. The genes are TRBV15 and TRBJ2-1, with 7 bases identical to TRBD1. In DNA form, the CDR3 reads TGTGCCACCAGAGAAGACAGGGAAACCTACAATGAGCAGTTCTTC. Encoded protein: CATREDRETYNEQFF.